Listed below are T cell receptor beta chains from one sample, sequenced in a study of vaccination and CD4 T cells after COVID-19. Their cognate antigens are unknown. TCRdb used MiXCR to reprocess the PCR reads, holding one entry per CDR3 protein. The sample consists of about 18,000 distinct CDR3 sequences, about 39% of them appearing once. Material: CD4+ T cells from blood, cultured in vitro, obtained after SARS-CoV-2 vaccination. These receptors came from a human donor who had recovered from COVID-19. The CDR3 runs from the conserved cysteine through the conserved F or W. The D gene is left open where the match is weak. Size is omitted from some rows. Given values are once, few, many or a class for expanded clones.

>-|14|TRBJ2-2|TRBV28|-
CASSSGGATGELFF
>-|12|TRBJ2-5|TRBV10-3|-
CAISESRETQYF
>-|16|TRBJ1-1|TRBV24-1|TRBD1
CATSDSTGRMDTEAFF
>-|14|TRBJ2-7|TRBV11-3|-
CASSSPGSPYEQYF
>few|15|TRBJ2-5|TRBV7-2|TRBD2
CASSLLAGSVETQYF
>-|15|TRBJ2-3|TRBV7-9|TRBD1
CASSPRTGTTDTQYF
>few|16|TRBJ1-5|TRBV20-1|TRBD1
CSATGTGDYSNQPQHF
>-|14|TRBJ1-2|TRBV12-3/TRBV12-4|-
CASSSSRGVYGYTF
>-|13|TRBJ2-7|TRBV21-1|-
CASSLQGSYEQYF
>few|14|TRBJ1-5|TRBV2|TRBD1
CASSRTGVLQPQHF
>-|15|TRBJ1-3|TRBV6-5|-
CASSYSGRHWDTIYF
>few|16|TRBJ1-2|TRBV6-5|-
CASSSPVAGADYGYTF
>few|15|TRBJ1-5|TRBV20-1|TRBD1
CSALKSTGRNQPQHF
>-|13|TRBJ2-7|TRBV6-5|-
CASSYSPGNEQYF
>medium-sized|15|TRBJ1-5|TRBV15|-
CATSRDPRTNQPQHF
>-|14|TRBJ2-7|TRBV7-6|-
CASSLAPANYEQYF
>few|14|TRBJ1-2|TRBV6-1|-
CASSQPSRQYGYTF
>few|13|TRBJ1-1|TRBV7-2|-
CASSSDRAFEAFF
>medium-sized|17|TRBJ2-5|TRBV6-1|TRBD2
CASSETGLAGGGETQYF
>-|14|TRBJ1-6|TRBV12-3/TRBV12-4|TRBD1
CASRRQGYNSPLHF
>-|14|TRBJ2-3|TRBV7-6|-
CASSLNRGTDTQYF
>-|15|TRBJ2-1|TRBV24-1|-
CATSRGKGPNNEQFF
>-|12|TRBJ1-6|TRBV9|-
CASSVGNSPLHF
>few|14|TRBJ1-5|TRBV2|TRBD1
CASSTDRGYQPQHF
>few|14|TRBJ2-3|TRBV11-3|-
CASSLDRYTDTQYF